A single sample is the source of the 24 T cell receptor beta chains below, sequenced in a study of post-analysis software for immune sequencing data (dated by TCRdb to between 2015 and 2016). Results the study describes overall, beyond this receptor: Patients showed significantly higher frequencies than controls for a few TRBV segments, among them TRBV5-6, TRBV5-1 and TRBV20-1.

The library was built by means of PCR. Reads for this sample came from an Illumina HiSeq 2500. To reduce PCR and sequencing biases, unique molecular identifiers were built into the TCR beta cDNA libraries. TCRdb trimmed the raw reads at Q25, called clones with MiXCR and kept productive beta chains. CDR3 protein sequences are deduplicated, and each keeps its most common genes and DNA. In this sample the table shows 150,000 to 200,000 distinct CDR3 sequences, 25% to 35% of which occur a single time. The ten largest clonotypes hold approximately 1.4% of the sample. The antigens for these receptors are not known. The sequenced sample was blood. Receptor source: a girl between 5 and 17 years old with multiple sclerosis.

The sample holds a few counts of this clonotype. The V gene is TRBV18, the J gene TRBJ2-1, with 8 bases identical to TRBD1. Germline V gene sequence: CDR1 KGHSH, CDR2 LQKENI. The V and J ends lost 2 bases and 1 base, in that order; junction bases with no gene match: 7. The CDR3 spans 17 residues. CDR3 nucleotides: TGTGCCAGCTCACCAAACCCCCAGGGGGCATCCTACAATGAGCAGTTCTTC. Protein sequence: CASSPNPQGASYNEQFF.

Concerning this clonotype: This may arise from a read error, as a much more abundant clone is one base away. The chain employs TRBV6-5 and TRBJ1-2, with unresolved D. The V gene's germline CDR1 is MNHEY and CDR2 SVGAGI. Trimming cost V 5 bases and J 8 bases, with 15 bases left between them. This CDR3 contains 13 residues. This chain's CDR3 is CASSPRSLGGYTF. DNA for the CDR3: TGTGCCAGCAGTCCCCGGTCTCTGGGGGGCTACACCTTC.

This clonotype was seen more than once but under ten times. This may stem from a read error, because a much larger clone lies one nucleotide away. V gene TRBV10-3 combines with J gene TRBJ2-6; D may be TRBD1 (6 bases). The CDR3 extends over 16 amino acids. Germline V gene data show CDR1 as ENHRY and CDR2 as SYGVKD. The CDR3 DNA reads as TGTGCCATCAGCGGCAGGGGTGGCTCTGGGGCCAACGTCCGGACTTTC. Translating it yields CAISGRGGSGANVRTF.

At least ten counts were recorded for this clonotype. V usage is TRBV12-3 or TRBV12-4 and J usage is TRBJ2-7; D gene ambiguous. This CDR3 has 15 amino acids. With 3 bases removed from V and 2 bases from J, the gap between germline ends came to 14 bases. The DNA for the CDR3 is TGTGCCAGCAGTTTTATTGGGGTGGGAACCTACGAGCAGTACTTC. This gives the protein CASSFIGVGTYEQYF.

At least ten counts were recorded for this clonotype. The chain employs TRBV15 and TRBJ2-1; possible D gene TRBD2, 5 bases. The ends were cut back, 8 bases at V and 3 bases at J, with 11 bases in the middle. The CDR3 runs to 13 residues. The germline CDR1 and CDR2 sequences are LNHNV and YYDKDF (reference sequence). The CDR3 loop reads CATSIGSYNEQFF. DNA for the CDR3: TGTGCCACCTCTATTGGGAGCTACAATGAGCAGTTCTTC.

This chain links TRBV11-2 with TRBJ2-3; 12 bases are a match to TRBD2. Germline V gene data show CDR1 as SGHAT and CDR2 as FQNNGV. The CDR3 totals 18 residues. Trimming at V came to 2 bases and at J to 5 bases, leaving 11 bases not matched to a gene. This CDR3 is CASSLTWASGRGEDTQYF. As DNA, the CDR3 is TGTGCCAGCAGCTTAACGTGGGCTAGCGGGAGGGGAGAAGATACGCAGTATTTT.

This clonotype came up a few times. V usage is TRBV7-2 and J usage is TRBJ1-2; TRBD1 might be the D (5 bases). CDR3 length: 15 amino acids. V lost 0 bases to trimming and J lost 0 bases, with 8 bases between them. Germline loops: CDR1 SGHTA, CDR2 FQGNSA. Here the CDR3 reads CASSLAGGTNYGYTF. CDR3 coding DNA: TGTGCCAGCAGCTTAGCGGGGGGGACTAACTATGGCTACACCTTC.

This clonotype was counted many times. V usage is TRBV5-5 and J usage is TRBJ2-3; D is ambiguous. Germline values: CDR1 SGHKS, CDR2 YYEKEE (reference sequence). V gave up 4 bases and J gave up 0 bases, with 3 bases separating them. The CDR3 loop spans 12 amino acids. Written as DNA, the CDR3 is TGTGCCAGCAGCGCTAGCACAGATACGCAGTATTTT. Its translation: CASSASTDTQYF.

The CDR3 is CASSPVPKRKNTEAFF. The CDR3 DNA follows: TGTGCCAGCAGCCCCGTCCCCAAACGAAAGAACACTGAAGCTTTCTTT. The chain is built from TRBV11-2 and TRBJ1-1; D gene unclear. V lost 5 bases and J lost 1, with 17 bases in between. The CDR3 has 16 residues. Germline-derived CDR1 and CDR2 are SGHAT and FQNNGV.

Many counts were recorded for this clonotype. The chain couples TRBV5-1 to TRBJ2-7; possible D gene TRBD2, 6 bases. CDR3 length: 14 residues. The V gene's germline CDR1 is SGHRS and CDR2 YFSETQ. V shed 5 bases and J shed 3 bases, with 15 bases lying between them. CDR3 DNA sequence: TGCGCCAGCAGGCCCTGGGACTCCAACTACGAGCAGTACTTC. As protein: CASRPWDSNYEQYF.

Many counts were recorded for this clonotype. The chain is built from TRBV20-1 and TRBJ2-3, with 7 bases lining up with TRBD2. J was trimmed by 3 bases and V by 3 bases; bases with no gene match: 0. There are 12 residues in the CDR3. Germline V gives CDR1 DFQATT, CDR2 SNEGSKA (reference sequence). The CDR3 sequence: CSASGRTDTQYF. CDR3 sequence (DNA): TGCAGTGCTAGCGGGAGGACAGATACGCAGTATTTT.

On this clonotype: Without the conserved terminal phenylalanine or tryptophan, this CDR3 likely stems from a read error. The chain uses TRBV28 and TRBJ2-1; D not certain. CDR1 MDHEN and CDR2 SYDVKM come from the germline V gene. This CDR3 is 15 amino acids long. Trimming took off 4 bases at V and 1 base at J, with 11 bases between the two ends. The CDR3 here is CASSWLLQSYNEQFL. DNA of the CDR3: TGTGCCAGCAGTTGGTTGCTACAGTCCTACAATGAGCAGTTCTTA.

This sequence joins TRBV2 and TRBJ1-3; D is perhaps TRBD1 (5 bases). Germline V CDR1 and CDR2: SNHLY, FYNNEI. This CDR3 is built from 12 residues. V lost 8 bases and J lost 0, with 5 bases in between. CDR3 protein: CASGGSGNTIYF. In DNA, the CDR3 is TGTGCCAGCGGGGGCTCTGGAAACACCATATATTTT.

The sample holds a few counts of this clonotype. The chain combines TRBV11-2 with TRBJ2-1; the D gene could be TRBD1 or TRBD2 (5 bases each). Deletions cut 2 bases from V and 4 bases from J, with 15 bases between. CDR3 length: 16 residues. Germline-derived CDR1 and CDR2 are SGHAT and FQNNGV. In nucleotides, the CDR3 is TGTGCCAGCAGCTTAAGCGTGGGGGAAATTTACAATGAGCAGTTCTTC. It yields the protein CASSLSVGEIYNEQFF.

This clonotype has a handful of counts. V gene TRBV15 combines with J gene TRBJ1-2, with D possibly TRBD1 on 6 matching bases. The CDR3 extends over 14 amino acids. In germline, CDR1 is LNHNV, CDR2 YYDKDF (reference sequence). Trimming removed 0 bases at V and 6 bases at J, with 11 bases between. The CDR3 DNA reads TGTGCCACCAGCAGAGATCTTTACAGGGATGGCTACACCTTC. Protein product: CATSRDLYRDGYTF. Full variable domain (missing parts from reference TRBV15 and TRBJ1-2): DAMVIQNPRYQVTQFGKPVTLSCSQTLNHNVMYWYQQKSSQAPKLLFHYYDKDFNNEADTPDNFQSRRPNTSFCFLDIRSPGLGDTAMYLCATSRDLYRDGYTFGSGTRLTVV.

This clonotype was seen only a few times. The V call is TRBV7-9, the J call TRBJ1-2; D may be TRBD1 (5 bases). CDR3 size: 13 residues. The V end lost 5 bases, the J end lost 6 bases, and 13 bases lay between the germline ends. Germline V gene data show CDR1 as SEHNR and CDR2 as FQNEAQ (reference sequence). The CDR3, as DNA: TGTGCCAGCAGCAATACAGGTCGTGATGGCTACACCTTC. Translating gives CASSNTGRDGYTF.

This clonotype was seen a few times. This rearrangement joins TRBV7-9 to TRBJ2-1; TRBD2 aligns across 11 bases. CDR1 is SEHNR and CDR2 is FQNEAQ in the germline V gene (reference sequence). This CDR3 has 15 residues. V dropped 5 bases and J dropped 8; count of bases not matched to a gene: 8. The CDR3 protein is CASSILAGVGHEQFF. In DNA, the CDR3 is TGTGCCAGCAGCATACTAGCGGGAGTCGGTCATGAGCAGTTCTTC.

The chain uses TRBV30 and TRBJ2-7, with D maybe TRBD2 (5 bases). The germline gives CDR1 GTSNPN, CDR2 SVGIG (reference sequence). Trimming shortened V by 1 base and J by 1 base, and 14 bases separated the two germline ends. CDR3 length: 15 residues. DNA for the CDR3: TGTGCCTGGAGTGGGGAGAAGGGAGTTTCCTACGAGCAGTACTTC. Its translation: CAWSGEKGVSYEQYF. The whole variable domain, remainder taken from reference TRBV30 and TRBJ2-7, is SQTIHQWPATLVQPVGSPLSLECTVEGTSNPNLYWYRQAAGRGLQLLFYSVGIGQISSEVPQNLSASRPQDRQFILSSKKLLLSDSGFYLCAWSGEKGVSYEQYFGPGTRLTVT.

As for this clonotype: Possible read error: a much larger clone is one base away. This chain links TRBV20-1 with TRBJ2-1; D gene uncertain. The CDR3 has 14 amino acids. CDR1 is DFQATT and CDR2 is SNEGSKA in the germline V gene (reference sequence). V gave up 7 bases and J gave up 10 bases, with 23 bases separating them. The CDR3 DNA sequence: TGCAGTGTGGGCGCTTTGAGACCCCTTCGGGAGCAGTTCTTC. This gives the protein CSVGALRPLREQFF.

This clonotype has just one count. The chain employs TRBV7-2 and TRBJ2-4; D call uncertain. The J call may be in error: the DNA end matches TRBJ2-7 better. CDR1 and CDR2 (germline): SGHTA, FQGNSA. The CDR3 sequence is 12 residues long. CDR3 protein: CASSSGLYEQYF. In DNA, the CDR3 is TGTGCCAGCAGCTCTGGCCTCTACGAGCAGTACTTC.

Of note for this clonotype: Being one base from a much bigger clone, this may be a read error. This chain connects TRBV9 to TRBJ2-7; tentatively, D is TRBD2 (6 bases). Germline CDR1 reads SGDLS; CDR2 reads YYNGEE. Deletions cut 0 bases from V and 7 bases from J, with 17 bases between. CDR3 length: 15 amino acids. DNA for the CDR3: TGTGCCAGCAGCGTAGGGGCGGGAACTTACAATGAGCAGTACTTC. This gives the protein CASSVGAGTYNEQYF.

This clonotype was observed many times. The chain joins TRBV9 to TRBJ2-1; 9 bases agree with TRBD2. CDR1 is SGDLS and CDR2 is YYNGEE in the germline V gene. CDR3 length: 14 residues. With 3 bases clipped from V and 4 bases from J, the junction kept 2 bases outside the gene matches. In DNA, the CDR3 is TGTGCCAGCAGCGCTAGCGGGACATACAATGAGCAGTTCTTC. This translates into CASSASGTYNEQFF.

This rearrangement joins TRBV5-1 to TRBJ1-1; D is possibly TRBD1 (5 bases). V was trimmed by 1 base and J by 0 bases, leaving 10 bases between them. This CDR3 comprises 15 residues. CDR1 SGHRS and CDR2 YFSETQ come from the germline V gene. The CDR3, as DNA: TGCGCCAGCAGCTTGCGGGGGACCCTGAACACTGAAGCTTTCTTT. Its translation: CASSLRGTLNTEAFF.

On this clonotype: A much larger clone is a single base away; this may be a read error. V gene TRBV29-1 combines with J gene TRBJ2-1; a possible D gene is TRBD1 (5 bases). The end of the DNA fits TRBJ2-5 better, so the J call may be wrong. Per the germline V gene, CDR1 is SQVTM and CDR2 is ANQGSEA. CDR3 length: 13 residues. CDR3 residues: CSVKDTGDVTQYF. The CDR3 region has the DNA TGCAGCGTGAAGGACACGGGCGACGTGACCCAGTACTTC.